These 17 T cell receptor beta chains share one sample of origin, sequenced in a study of T cell changes during pregnancy in multiple sclerosis. The repertoire was sequenced with immunoSEQ multiplex PCR; TCRdb's copy has only in-frame clones and lacks some. The top ten clones hold 0.13% to 0.15% of a sample with 75,000 to 95,000 clones, about 94% of them seen once. The specimen was CD4+ T cells from peripheral blood mononuclear cells, collected after pregnancy. These receptors were obtained from a female donor with multiple sclerosis, enrolled in a pregnancy study.

J is TRBJ1-2 and V is TRBV28; TRBD1 matches at 11 bases. J was trimmed by 8 bases and V by 4 bases; bases with no gene match: 9. CDR3 length equals 15 residues. In germline, CDR1 is MDHEN, CDR2 SYDVKM. The CDR3 DNA is TGTGCCAGCAGTTCCCCCGGACAGGGGGCAGGGGGCTACACCTTC. Translating gives CASSSPGQGAGGYTF.

CDR3 sequence (DNA): TGTGCCAGCACCCGCGGCCTGGGGAGCTTGAACACTGAAGCTTTCTTT. Translating gives CASTRGLGSLNTEAFF. V usage is TRBV5-6 and J usage is TRBJ1-1; D unresolved. The CDR3 contains 16 residues. Germline assignment: CDR1 SGHDT and CDR2 YYEEEE. Trimming left V 6 bases short and J 0 bases short, with 18 bases between.

The chain uses TRBV14 and TRBJ2-1, with 10 bases that match TRBD2. Trimming at V came to 4 bases and at J to 6 bases, leaving 9 bases not matched to a gene. The CDR3 has 16 residues. Germline-derived CDR1 and CDR2 are SGHDN and FVKESK. The CDR3 region is CASSPFRLAGSNEQFF. The CDR3 bases are TGTGCCAGCAGCCCTTTTCGACTAGCGGGTAGCAATGAGCAGTTCTTC.

The rearrangement uses TRBV19 and TRBJ2-5, with 9 bases lining up with TRBD1. CDR1 is LNHDA and CDR2 is SQIVND in the germline V gene (reference sequence). This CDR3 has 15 residues. Unmatched junction bases numbered 9, after V lost 5 bases and J lost 5 bases. CDR3 bases: TGTGCCAGTAGTCCAGGGGACAGGGAGAGGGAGACCCAGTACTTC. This translates into CASSPGDRERETQYF.

The gene calls are TRBV7-9 and TRBJ1-1; 8 nucleotides agree with TRBD1. V lost 3 bases and J lost 8; bases outside the gene matches: 11. This CDR3 contains 15 residues. The germline CDR1 and CDR2 sequences are SEHNR and FQNEAQ (reference sequence). In DNA, the CDR3 is TGTGCCAGCAGCTTTTACGGCGACAGGGGATTCGAAGCTTTCTTT. This gives the protein CASSFYGDRGFEAFF.

This clone has a single count. The J gene is TRBJ2-1, the V gene TRBV6-5; TRBD2 is a possible D gene (7 bases). The CDR3 contains 15 residues. V was shortened by 4 bases and J by 7 bases, with 17 bases between the two germline ends. Germline values: CDR1 MNHEY, CDR2 SVGAGI. The CDR3 DNA follows: TGTGCCAGCAGTTCATCTAGCGGAGGGGGGAATGAGCAGTTCTTC. Translated, it gives CASSSSSGGGNEQFF.

The CDR3 nucleotides read TGTGCCAGCAGCTTAGAGCGAACAGAGACCCAGTACTTC. The encoded protein is CASSLERTETQYF. The chain couples TRBV7-9 to TRBJ2-5; D unresolved. The V end lost 1 base, the J end lost 4 bases, and 7 bases lay between the germline ends. The length of the CDR3 is 13 residues. Germline values: CDR1 SEHNR, CDR2 FQNEAQ (reference sequence). The whole variable domain, remainder taken from reference TRBV7-9 and TRBJ2-5, is DTGVSQNPRHKITKRGQNVTFRCDPISEHNRLYWYRQTLGQGPEFLTYFQNEAQLEKSRLLSDRFSAERPKGSFSTLEIQRTEQGDSAMYLCASSLERTETQYFGPGTRLLVL.

In its sample, this clone was seen once. At the DNA level, this CDR3 is encoded by other sequences in the same sample as well. The chain couples TRBV19 to TRBJ1-2; TRBD1 aligns across 7 bases. CDR1 and CDR2 (germline): LNHDA, SQIVND (reference sequence). Germline trimming cut 1 base from V and 8 bases from J; bases unmatched to any gene: 1. The CDR3 is 12 residues long. CDR3 sequence reads: CASSIGTGGYTF. In DNA form, the CDR3 reads TGTGCCAGTAGTATAGGGACAGGAGGCTACACCTTC.

The chain joins TRBV7-9 to TRBJ2-7; D is possibly TRBD1 (6 bases). V lost 7 bases and J lost 5, with 18 bases in between. This CDR3 contains 14 residues. CDR1 and CDR2 (germline): SEHNR, FQNEAQ (reference sequence). CDR3 nucleotides: TGTGCCAGCACCTTTGATACAGGGAGTGACGAGCAGTACTTC. Its protein product is CASTFDTGSDEQYF.

This rearrangement joins TRBV29-1 to TRBJ2-7; tentatively, D is TRBD1 (6 bases). CDR3 length: 13 amino acids. Deletions cut 3 bases from V and 3 bases from J, with 12 bases between. Germline V gene data show CDR1 as SQVTM and CDR2 as ANQGSEA. CDR3 protein: CSVDSGAGYEQYF. The CDR3, as DNA: TGCAGCGTTGATTCAGGGGCAGGCTACGAGCAGTACTTC.

The chain joins TRBV29-1 to TRBJ2-4; 7 bases fit TRBD2. The CDR3 has 14 residues. The J segment lost 3 bases and the V segment lost 8 bases, leaving 10 bases of the junction unmatched. Germline V gives CDR1 SQVTM, CDR2 ANQGSEA. The CDR3 sequence is CSCNRGVGKNIQYF. The CDR3, as DNA: TGCAGCTGCAATCGGGGGGTCGGCAAAAACATTCAGTACTTC.

J is TRBJ1-1 and V is TRBV6-5; D ambiguous. V lost 0 bases and J 0 bases, leaving 11 bases between the germline ends. Germline values: CDR1 MNHEY, CDR2 SVGAGI. This CDR3 is 16 amino acids long. The CDR3 is CASSYSGSRLNTEAFF. The CDR3 DNA is TGTGCCAGCAGTTACTCTGGGAGCCGTTTGAACACTGAAGCTTTCTTT.

J is TRBJ2-5 and V is TRBV7-6; 10 bases agree with TRBD2. This CDR3 is built from 15 residues. Germline values: CDR1 SGHVS, CDR2 FNYEAQ. Losses at the gene ends were 3 bases for V and 5 bases for J; bases not matched to a gene: 6. CDR3 in DNA: TGTGCCAGCAGCTTGCGGCCGGGACTAGCGGAGACCCAGTACTTC. This codes for CASSLRPGLAETQYF.

The chain links TRBV7-9 to TRBJ2-3; 8 bases map to TRBD2. The CDR3 extends over 14 amino acids. Germline V gene data show CDR1 as SEHNR and CDR2 as FQNEAQ (reference sequence). V gave up 6 bases and J gave up 5 bases; unmatched junction bases: 7. The CDR3 sequence is CASRKRELKDTQYF. CDR3 coding DNA: TGTGCCAGCAGAAAGCGGGAGTTGAAAGATACGCAGTATTTT.

The J gene is TRBJ2-3, the V gene TRBV11-3; D is unresolved. The V gene lost 7 bases and the J gene lost 5 bases, with 10 bases spanning the gap. This CDR3 has 12 amino acids. Per the germline V gene, CDR1 is SGHNT and CDR2 is YENEEA. CDR3 sequence reads: CASTAIQDTQYF. The CDR3 nucleotides read TGTGCCAGCACAGCGATCCAAGATACGCAGTATTTT.

This chain links TRBV5-1 with TRBJ2-1, with 11 bases fitting TRBD2. CDR3 size: 19 residues. Unmatched junction bases numbered 17, after V lost 7 bases and J lost 2 bases. Germline-derived CDR1 and CDR2 are SGHRS and YFSETQ. The CDR3 nucleotides are TGCGCCAGCGGGACCTCGGGGACTAGCGGCCATAAACCCTACAATGAGCAGTTCTTC. As protein: CASGTSGTSGHKPYNEQFF.

The chain combines TRBV5-4 with TRBJ1-1; 8 nucleotides match TRBD1. Germline trimming cut 6 bases from V and 5 bases from J; bases unmatched to any gene: 6. This CDR3 comprises 13 residues. Germline V gene data show CDR1 as SGHNT and CDR2 as YYREEE (reference sequence). The CDR3 nucleotides read TGTGCCAGCACGAGACAGGGGAGGACTGAAGCTTTCTTT. It specifies CASTRQGRTEAFF.